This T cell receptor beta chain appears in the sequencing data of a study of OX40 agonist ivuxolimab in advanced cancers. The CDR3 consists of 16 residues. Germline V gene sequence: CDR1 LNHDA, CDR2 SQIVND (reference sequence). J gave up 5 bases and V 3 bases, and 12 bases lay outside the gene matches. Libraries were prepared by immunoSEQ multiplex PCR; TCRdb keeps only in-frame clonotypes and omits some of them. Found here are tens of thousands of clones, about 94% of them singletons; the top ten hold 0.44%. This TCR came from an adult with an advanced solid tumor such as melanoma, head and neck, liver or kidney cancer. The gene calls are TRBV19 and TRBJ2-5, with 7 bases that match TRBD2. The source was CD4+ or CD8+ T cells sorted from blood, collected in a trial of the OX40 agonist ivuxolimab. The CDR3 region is CASSIRVGGPVETQYF. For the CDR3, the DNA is TGTGCCAGTAGTATCCGGGTGGGAGGGCCGGTCGAGACCCAGTACTTC.